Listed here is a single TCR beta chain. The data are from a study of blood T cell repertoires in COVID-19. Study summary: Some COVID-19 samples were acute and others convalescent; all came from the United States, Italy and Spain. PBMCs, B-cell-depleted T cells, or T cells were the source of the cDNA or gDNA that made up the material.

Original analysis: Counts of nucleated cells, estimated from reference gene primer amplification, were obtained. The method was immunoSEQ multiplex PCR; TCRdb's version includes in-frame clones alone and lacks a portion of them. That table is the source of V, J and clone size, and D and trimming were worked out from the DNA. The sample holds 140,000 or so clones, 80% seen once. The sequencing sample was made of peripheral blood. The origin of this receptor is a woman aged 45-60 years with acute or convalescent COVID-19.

The DNA of the CDR3 is TGTGCCAGCAGCCGCCAAAGTGGGACAGAACAGTACTTC. Amino acids: CASSRQSGTEQYF. The chain couples TRBV14 to TRBJ2-7, with 7 bases identical to TRBD1. The CDR3 is made up of 13 amino acids. The V and J ends lost 4 bases and 10 bases, in that order; junction bases with no gene match: 10. From germline, CDR1 is SGHDN and CDR2 FVKESK.